These T cell receptor beta chains were read from a single sample in a study of T cells in Graves' hyperthyroidism and ophthalmopathy. MiXCR, applied by TCRdb to the multiplex PCR reads, yields one record per CDR3 protein. The sample includes over 200,000 distinct CDR3 sequences, approximately 20% of them seen just once. The specimen sequenced was blood. The receptors here all came from a man aged 35-49 years with Graves' hyperthyroidism. Each CDR3 is given with its conserved first and last residue. D genes are given only for firm matches. Some rows mark clone size as missing; the rest say once, few, many or name a class of expanded clone.

D	V	size	J	DNA	CDR3
TRBD1	TRBV5-1	NA	TRBJ1-4	TGCGCCAGCAGCTTGGGGGACAGGGGGCTGGAAAAACTGTTTTTT	CASSLGDRGLEKLFF
TRBD1	TRBV5-1	many	TRBJ2-5	TGCGCCAGCAGCCCGGGACAGGGTCGCGGGACCCAGTACTTC	CASSPGQGRGTQYF
NA	TRBV15	NA	TRBJ1-5	TGTGCCACCAGCAGAGATCGGGAAAGTCAGCCCCAGCATTTT	CATSRDRESQPQHF
NA	TRBV6-2/TRBV6-3	many	TRBJ2-7	TGTGCCAGCAGTGGGTCAGGGGTCTACGAGCAGTACTTC	CASSGSGVYEQYF
NA	TRBV10-3	many	TRBJ1-2	TGTGCCATCAGTGACACCACTACGGGGCACTATGGCTACACCTTC	CAISDTTTGHYGYTF
TRBD1	TRBV7-2	NA	TRBJ1-2	TGTGCCAGCAGCTTTTCCGGGACAGGGAGCCATGGCTACACCTTC	CASSFSGTGSHGYTF
NA	TRBV7-6	many	TRBJ2-1	TGTGCCAGCAGCCCAACCCGGTCCAATGAGCAGTTCTTC	CASSPTRSNEQFF
TRBD1	TRBV19	few	TRBJ1-2	TGTGCCAGTACCCTGACAGGGCGCGGCTACACCTTC	CASTLTGRGYTF
NA	TRBV28	many	TRBJ2-2	TGTGCCAGCAGAAATCAGAACACCGGGGAGCTGTTTTTT	CASRNQNTGELFF
NA	TRBV4-3	many	TRBJ1-1	TGCGCCAGCAGCCAAGATGGTCGGGGATCTGAAGCTTTCTTT	CASSQDGRGSEAFF
TRBD1	TRBV7-9	few	TRBJ2-2	TGTGCCAGCAGCCTTACAGGGGCATCGAACACCGGGGAGCTGTTTTTT	CASSLTGASNTGELFF
TRBD1	TRBV30	NA	TRBJ2-7	TGTGCCTGGAGTGACCCCCGGGACAGGGTCCACGAGCAGTACTTC	CAWSDPRDRVHEQYF